This T cell receptor beta chain emerged from a study of siplizumab effects on memory and regulatory T cells. Measured with immunoSEQ multiplex PCR; TCRdb has only the in-frame clones, and not every one. The sample lists approximately 98,000 clones, 85% to 95% occurring once. This clone was seen a single time. Its specificity is unknown. Study findings and constraints: Whether proliferating Tregs in siplizumab cultures suppress was not functionally confirmed. Mappable CD4+ clones that were alloreactive averaged roughly 66% Treg-derived with siplizumab versus approximately 25% in controls. Naive T cells, seemingly more diverse than memory cells, seemed major alloresponse contributors.

The V and J ends lost 0 bases and 3 bases respectively, with 10 bases between them. The CDR3 covers 15 residues. The germline V gene encodes CDR1 SGHRS and CDR2 YFSETQ. This clonotype was sampled from a human donor in good health. The rearrangement uses TRBV5-1 and TRBJ2-1; no reliable D call. The sequencing input was non-Treg CD4+ T cells sorted from blood. CDR3 amino acids: CASSLAVGSYNEQFF. The CDR3 nucleotides read TGCGCCAGCAGCTTGGCCGTCGGTAGCTACAATGAGCAGTTCTTC.